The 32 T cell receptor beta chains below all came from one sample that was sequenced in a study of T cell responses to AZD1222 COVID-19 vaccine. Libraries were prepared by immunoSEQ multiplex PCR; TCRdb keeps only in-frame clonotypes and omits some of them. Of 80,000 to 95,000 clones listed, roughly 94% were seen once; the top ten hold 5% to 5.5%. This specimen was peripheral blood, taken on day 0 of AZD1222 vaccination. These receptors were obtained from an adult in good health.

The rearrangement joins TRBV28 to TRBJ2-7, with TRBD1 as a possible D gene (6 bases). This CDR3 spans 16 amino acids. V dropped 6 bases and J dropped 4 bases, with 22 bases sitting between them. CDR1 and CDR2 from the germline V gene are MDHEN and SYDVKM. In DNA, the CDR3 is TGTGCCAGCAGCCGTACTCCGCACAGGGTAGGGTACGAGCAGTACTTC. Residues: CASSRTPHRVGYEQYF.

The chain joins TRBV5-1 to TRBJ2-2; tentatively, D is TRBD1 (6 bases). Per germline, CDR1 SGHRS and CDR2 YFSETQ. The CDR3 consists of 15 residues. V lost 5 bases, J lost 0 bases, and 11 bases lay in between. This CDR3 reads CASSTGQANTGELFF. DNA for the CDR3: TGCGCCAGCAGTACGGGACAAGCGAACACCGGGGAGCTGTTTTTT.

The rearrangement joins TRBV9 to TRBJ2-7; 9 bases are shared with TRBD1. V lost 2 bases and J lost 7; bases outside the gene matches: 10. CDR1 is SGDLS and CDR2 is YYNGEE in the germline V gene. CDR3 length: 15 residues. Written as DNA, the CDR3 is TGTGCCAGCAGCGTCGGGACAGGGAACGGGAAGGAGCAGTACTTC. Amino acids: CASSVGTGNGKEQYF.

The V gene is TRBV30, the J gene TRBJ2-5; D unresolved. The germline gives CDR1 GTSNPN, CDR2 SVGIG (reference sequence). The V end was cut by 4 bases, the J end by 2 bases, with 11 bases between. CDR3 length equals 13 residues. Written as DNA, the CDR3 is TGTGCCTGGAACGCGTGGCAGCAAGAGACCCAGTACTTC. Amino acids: CAWNAWQQETQYF. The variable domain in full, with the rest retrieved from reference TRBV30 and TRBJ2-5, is SQTIHQWPATLVQPVGSPLSLECTVEGTSNPNLYWYRQAAGRGLQLLFYSVGIGQISSEVPQNLSASRPQDRQFILSSKKLLLSDSGFYLCAWNAWQQETQYFGPGTRLLVL.

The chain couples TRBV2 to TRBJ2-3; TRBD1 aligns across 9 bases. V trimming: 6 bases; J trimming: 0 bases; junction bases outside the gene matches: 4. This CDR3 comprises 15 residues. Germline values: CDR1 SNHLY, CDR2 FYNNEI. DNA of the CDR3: TGTGCCAGCAGAGAACAGGGGGCTAGCACAGATACGCAGTATTTT. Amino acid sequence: CASREQGASTDTQYF.

CDR3 sequence (DNA): TGCGCCAGCAGCACCTTTAGCGGGAGGGACGAGCAGTACTTC. It translates to CASSTFSGRDEQYF. The V and J genes are TRBV4-1 and TRBJ2-7; 11 nucleotides agree with TRBD2. Trimming at V came to 5 bases and at J to 5 bases, leaving 5 bases not matched to a gene. CDR1 and CDR2 from the germline V gene are MGHRA and YSYEKL. The CDR3 extends over 14 amino acids.

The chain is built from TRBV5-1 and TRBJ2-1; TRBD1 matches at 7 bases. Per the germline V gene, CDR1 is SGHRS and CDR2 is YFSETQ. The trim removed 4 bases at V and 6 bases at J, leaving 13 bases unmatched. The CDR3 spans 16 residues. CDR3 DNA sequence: TGCGCCAGCAGCCAAGAAGCGTTCACAGGGGCCAATGAGCAGTTCTTC. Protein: CASSQEAFTGANEQFF. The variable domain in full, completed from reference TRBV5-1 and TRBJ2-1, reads KAGVTQTPRYLIKTRGQQVTLSCSPISGHRSVSWYQQTPGQGLQFLFEYFSETQRNKGNFPGRFSGRQFSNSRSEMNVSTLELGDSALYLCASSQEAFTGANEQFFGPGTRLTVL.

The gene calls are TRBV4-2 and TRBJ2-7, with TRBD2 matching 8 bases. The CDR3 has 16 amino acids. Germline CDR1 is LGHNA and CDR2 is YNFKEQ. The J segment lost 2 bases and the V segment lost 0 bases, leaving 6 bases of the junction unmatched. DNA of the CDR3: TGTGCCAGCAGCCAAGAGGCCCTAGCGGGTGCCTACGAGCAGTACTTC. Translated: CASSQEALAGAYEQYF.

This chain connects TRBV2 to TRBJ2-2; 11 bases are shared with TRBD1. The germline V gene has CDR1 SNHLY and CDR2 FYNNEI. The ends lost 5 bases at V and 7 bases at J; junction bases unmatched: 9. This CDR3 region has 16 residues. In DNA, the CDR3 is TGTGCCAGCAGTCGAAGGCCGGACAGGGGGCTCGGGGAGCTGTTTTTT. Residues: CASSRRPDRGLGELFF. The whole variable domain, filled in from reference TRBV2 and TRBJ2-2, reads EPEVTQTPSHQVTQMGQEVILRCVPISNHLYFYWYRQILGQKVEFLVSFYNNEISEKSEIFDDQFSVERPDGSNFTLKIRSTKLEDSAMYFCASSRRPDRGLGELFFGEGSRLTVL.

CDR3 sequence reads: CASRNSGTVYEQYF. In DNA, the CDR3 is TGTGCCAGCAGAAACTCCGGGACCGTCTACGAGCAGTACTTC. The chain links TRBV3-1 (or the pseudogene TRBV3-2) to TRBJ2-7; D possibly uses TRBD1 or TRBD2 (5 bases each). V dropped 6 bases and J dropped 3 bases, with 15 bases sitting between them. There are 14 residues in the CDR3. CDR1 LGHDT and CDR2 YNNKEL come from the germline V gene (reference sequence).

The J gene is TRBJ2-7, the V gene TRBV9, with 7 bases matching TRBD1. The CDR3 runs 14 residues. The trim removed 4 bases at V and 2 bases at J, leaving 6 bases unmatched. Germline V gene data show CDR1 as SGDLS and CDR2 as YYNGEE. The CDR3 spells CASSIQGQPYEQYF. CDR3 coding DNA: TGTGCCAGCAGCATACAGGGACAGCCCTACGAGCAGTACTTC.

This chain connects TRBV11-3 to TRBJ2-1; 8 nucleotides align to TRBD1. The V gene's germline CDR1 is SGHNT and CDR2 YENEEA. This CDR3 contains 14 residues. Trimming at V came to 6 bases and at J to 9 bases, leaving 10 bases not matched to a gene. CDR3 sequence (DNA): TGTGCCAGCAGTCAACAGGGGGGTTATAGTGAGCAGTTCTTC. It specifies CASSQQGGYSEQFF.

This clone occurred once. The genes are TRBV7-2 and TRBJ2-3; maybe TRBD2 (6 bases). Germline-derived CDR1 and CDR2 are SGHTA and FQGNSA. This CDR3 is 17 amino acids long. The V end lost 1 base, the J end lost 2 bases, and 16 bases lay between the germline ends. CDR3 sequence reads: CASSLEYGTYFTDTQYF. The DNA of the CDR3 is TGTGCCAGCAGCTTAGAATATGGGACTTACTTCACAGATACGCAGTATTTT.

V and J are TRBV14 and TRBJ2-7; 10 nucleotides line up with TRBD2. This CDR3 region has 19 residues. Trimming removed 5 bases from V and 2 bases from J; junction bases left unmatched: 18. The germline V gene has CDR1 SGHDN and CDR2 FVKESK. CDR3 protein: CASSTRTSGEQTTTYEQYF. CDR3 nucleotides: TGTGCCAGCAGCACCCGGACTAGCGGAGAACAAACAACCACCTACGAGCAGTACTTC.

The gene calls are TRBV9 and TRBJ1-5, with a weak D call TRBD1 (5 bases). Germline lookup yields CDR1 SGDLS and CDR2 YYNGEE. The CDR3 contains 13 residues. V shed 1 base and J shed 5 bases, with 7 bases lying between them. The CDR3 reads CASSVRDYQPQHF. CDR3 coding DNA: TGTGCCAGCAGCGTAAGGGACTATCAGCCCCAGCATTTT.

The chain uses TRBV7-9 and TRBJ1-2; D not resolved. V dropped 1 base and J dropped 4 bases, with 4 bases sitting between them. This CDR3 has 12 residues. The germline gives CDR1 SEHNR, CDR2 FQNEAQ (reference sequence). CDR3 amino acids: CASSLGTYGYTF. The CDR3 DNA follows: TGTGCCAGCAGCTTAGGGACCTATGGCTACACCTTC.

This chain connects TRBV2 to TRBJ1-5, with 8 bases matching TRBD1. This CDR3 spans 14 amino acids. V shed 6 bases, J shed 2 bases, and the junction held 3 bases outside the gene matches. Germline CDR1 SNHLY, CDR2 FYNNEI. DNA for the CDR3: TGTGCCAGCAGCGTACAGGGGGGCAATCAGCCCCAGCATTTT. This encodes CASSVQGGNQPQHF.

CDR3 sequence: CASSPDRVGEKLFF. The CDR3 region has the DNA TGCGCCAGCAGTCCCGACAGGGTTGGTGAAAAACTGTTTTTT. This chain connects TRBV4-3 to TRBJ1-4; 7 bases map to TRBD1. J gave up 7 bases and V 6 bases, and 8 bases lay outside the gene matches. From germline, CDR1 is LGHNA and CDR2 YSLEER. This CDR3 spans 14 amino acids.

CDR3 amino acids: CASFRQGREKLFF. The CDR3 nucleotides read TGTGCCAGTTTCCGGCAGGGGAGGGAAAAACTGTTTTTT. The genes are TRBV6-5 and TRBJ1-4, with D tentatively TRBD1 (6 bases). This CDR3 is 13 amino acids long. Germline CDR1 is MNHEY and CDR2 is SVGAGI. Deletions cut 9 bases from V and 8 bases from J, with 16 bases between.

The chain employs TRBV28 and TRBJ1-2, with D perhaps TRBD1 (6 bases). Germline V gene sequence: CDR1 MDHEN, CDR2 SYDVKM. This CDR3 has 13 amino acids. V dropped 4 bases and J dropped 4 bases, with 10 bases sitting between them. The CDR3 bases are TGTGCCAGCAGTTCCGGACAGAGCTATGGCTACACCTTC. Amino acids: CASSSGQSYGYTF.

The CDR3 loop reads CASSLTVTSGSIHEQYF. The CDR3, as DNA: TGTGCCAGCAGTTTAACCGTGACTAGCGGGAGTATCCACGAGCAGTACTTC. The rearrangement joins TRBV27 to TRBJ2-7, with 12 bases identical to TRBD2. The CDR3 contains 17 residues. Germline V gene data show CDR1 as MNHEY and CDR2 as SMNVEV (reference sequence). V was pared by 2 bases and J by 5 bases, with 10 bases of the junction left unmatched.

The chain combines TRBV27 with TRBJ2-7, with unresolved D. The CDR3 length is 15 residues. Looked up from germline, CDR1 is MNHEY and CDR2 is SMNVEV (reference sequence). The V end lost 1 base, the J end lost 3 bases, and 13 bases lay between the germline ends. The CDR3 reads CASSLFPRLHYEQYF. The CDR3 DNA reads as TGTGCCAGCAGTTTATTCCCCAGGTTACACTACGAGCAGTACTTC.

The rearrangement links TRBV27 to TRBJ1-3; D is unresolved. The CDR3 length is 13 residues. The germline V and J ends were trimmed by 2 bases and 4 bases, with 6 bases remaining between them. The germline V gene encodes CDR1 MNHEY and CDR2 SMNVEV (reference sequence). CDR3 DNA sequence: TGTGCCAGCAGTTTAAATGGGGGAAACACCATATATTTT. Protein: CASSLNGGNTIYF.

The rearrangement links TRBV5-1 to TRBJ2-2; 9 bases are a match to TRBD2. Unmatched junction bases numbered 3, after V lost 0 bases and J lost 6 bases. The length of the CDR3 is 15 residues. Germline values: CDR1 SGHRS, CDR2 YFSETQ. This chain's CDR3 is CASSLVGLAAGELFF. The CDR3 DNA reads TGCGCCAGCAGCTTGGTGGGACTAGCCGCCGGGGAGCTGTTTTTT.

CDR3 bases: TGTGCCACCAGCGGCCGGGACAGCACCTACGAGCAGTACTTC. Amino acids: CATSGRDSTYEQYF. This chain connects TRBV15 to TRBJ2-7; 7 nucleotides line up with TRBD1. The CDR3 is made up of 14 amino acids. CDR1 is LNHNV, CDR2 YYDKDF, per germline (reference sequence). Trimming cost V 5 bases and J 2 bases; bases outside gene matches: 6.

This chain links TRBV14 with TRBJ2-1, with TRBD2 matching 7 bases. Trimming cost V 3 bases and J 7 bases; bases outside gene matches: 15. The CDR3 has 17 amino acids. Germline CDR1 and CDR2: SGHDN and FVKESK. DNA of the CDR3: TGTGCCAGCAGCCAGGGGGTTCTCGGCGGGAGTAGGAATGAGCAGTTCTTC. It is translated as CASSQGVLGGSRNEQFF.

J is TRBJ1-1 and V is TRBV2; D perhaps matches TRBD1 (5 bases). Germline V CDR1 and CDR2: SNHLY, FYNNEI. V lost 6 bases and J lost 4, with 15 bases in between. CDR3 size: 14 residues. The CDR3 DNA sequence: TGTGCCAGCAGCGTTCAGGGAGGAAGCACTGAAGCTTTCTTT. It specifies CASSVQGGSTEAFF.

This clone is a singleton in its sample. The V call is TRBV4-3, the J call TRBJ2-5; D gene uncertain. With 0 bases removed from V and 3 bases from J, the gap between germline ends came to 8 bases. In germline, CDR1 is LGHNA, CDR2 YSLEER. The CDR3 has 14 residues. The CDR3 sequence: CASSQDIGEETQYF. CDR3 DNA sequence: TGCGCCAGCAGCCAAGATATTGGAGAAGAGACCCAGTACTTC.

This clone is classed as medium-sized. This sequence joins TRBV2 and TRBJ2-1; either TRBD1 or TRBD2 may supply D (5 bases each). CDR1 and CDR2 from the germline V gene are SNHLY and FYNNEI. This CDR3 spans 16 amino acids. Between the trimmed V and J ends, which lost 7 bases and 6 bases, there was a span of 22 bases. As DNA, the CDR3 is TGTGCCAGCACCCCCAGGAGCCTGGGGACGGCCAATGAGCAGTTCTTC. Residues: CASTPRSLGTANEQFF.

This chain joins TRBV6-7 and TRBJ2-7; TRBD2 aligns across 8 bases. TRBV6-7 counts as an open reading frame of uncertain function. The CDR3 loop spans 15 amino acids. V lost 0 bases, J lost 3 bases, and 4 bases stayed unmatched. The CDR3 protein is CASSYSGREDYEQYF. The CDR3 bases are TGTGCCAGCAGTTACTCCGGGCGGGAGGACTACGAGCAGTACTTC.

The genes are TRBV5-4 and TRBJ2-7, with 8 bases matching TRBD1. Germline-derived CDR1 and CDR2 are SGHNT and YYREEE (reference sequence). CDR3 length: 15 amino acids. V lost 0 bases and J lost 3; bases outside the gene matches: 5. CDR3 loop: CASSLGQGALYEQYF. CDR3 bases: TGTGCCAGCAGCTTGGGCCAGGGGGCTCTCTACGAGCAGTACTTC.

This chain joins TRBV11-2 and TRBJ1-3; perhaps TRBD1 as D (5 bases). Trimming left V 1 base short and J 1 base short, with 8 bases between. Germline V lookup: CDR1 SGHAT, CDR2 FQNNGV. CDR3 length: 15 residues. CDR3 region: CASSLGQISGNTIYF. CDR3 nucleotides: TGTGCCAGCAGCTTAGGACAGATATCTGGAAACACCATATATTTT.